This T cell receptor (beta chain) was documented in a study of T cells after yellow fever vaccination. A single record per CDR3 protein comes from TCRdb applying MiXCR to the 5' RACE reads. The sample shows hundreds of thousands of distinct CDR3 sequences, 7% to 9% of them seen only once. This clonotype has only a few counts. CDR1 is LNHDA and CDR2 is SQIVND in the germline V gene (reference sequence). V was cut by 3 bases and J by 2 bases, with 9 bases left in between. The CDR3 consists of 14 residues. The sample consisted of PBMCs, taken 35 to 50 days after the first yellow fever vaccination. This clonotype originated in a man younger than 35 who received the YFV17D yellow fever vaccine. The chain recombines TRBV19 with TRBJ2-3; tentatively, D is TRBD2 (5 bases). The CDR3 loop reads CASSIAGPTDTQYF. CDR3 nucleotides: TGTGCCAGTAGTATCGCGGGCCCCACAGATACGCAGTATTTT. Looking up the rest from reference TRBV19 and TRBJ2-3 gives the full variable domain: DGGITQSPKYLFRKEGQNVTLSCEQNLNHDAMYWYRQDPGQGLRLIYYSQIVNDFQKGDIAEGYSVSREKKESFPLTVTSAQKNPTAFYLCASSIAGPTDTQYFGPGTRLTVL.